This TCR beta chain was captured in a study of cytomegalovirus exposure and HLA in healthy donors. PCR amplification relied on 60 Vbeta primers (plus 13 Jbeta primers). Clones were sequenced by immunoSEQ multiplex PCR, and TCRdb holds only the in-frame ones, with some missing. In the table there are roughly 190,000 clones, 81% of which are singletons. Germline V CDR1 and CDR2: LGHNA, YSLEER. V lost 6 bases, J lost 4 bases, and 14 bases stayed unmatched. The CDR3 loop spans 16 amino acids. The sequenced sample consisted of PBMCs. The TCR sequence derives from a man between 18 and 35 years old in good health and CMV-seronegative. The chain uses TRBV4-3 and TRBJ1-1; the match to TRBD1 covers 7 bases. The CDR3, as DNA: TGCGCCAGCAGTCCGGAATCATGGACAGGCGTCACTGAAGCTTTCTTT. Its protein is CASSPESWTGVTEAFF.